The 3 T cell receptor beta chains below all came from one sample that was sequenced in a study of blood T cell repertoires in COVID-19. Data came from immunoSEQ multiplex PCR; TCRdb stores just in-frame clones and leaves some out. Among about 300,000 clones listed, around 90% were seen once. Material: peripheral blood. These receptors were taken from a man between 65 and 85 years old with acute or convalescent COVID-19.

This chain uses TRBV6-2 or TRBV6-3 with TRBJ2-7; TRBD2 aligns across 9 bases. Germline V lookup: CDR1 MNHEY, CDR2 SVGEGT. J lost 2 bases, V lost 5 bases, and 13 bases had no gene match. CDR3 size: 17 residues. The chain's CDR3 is CASSPDGWREGTYEQYF. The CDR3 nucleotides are TGTGCCAGCAGTCCCGATGGTTGGCGGGAGGGGACCTACGAGCAGTACTTC.

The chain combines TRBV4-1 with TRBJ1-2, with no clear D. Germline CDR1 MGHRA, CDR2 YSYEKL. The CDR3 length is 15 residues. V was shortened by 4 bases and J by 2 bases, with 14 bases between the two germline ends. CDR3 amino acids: CASSLDPTENYGYTF. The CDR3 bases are TGCGCCAGCAGCCTCGATCCCACAGAGAACTATGGCTACACCTTC.

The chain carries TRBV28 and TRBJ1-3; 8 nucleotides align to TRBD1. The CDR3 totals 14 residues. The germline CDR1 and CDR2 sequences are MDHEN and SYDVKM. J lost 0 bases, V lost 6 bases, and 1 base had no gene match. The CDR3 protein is CASRTGGSGNTIYF. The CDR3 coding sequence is TGTGCCAGCAGAACAGGGGGCTCTGGAAACACCATATATTTT.